This T cell receptor beta chain was profiled in a study of blood T cell repertoires in COVID-19. Profiled with immunoSEQ multiplex PCR; TCRdb holds only in-frame clones, not every one. The sample consists of roughly 340,000 clones, around 92% of them appearing once. CDR3 length: 13 residues. V was shortened by 4 bases and J by 1 base, with 7 bases between the two germline ends. Looked up from germline, CDR1 is LNHDA and CDR2 is SQIVND (reference sequence). This chain connects TRBV19 to TRBJ1-1; no clear D. Input material: peripheral blood. The sequence came from a woman in her twenties or thirties with COVID-19, enrolled during active disease. CDR3 bases: TGTGCCAGTAGTACACAGAGGAACACTGAAGCTTTCTTT. Its translation is CASSTQRNTEAFF.